The TCR beta chain under discussion was sequenced for a study of human T cells and chemical hapten exposure. Study-level background: Upper-back patches of 0.01% DPC were read at 6 days. Per-sample variation in TCR yield stemmed mainly from small pooled library volume differences.

Original analysis: Ranging from roughly 23,224 to 750,000, TCR counts per sample had a median value of around 94,000. One entry per CDR3 protein results from TCRdb running MiXCR on the RACE reads. The V and J calls follow TCRdb's processing rather than the paper's. The sample lists some 91,000 distinct CDR3 sequences, roughly a quarter occurring once. Time point reported: patch test 3, about 24 weeks after DPC sensitization. The treatment is: therapeutic diphenylcyclopropenone sensitization with weekly scalp DPC. The CDR3 is 18 residues long. Germline V gives CDR1 SGHRS, CDR2 YFSETQ. V was shortened by 6 bases and J by 0 bases, with 19 bases between the two germline ends. This clonotype was recorded a few times.

Specimen: whole blood, collected in connection with sensitization to the hapten diphenylcyclopropenone (DPC). The receptor's source is a man in his forties or fifties with alopecia areata. Some clones in this sample may be carry-over from other donors' samples. This chain links TRBV5-1 with TRBJ2-6; D not certain. The CDR3 here is CASKVTPGRSSGANVLTF. CDR3 nucleotide sequence: TGCGCCAGCAAGGTAACTCCCGGACGGTCCTCTGGGGCCAACGTCCTGACTTTC. Filled out from reference TRBV5-1 and TRBJ2-6, the complete variable domain reads KAGVTQTPRYLIKTRGQQVTLSCSPISGHRSVSWYQQTPGQGLQFLFEYFSETQRNKGNFPGRFSGRQFSNSRSEMNVSTLELGDSALYLCASKVTPGRSSGANVLTFGAGSRLTVL.